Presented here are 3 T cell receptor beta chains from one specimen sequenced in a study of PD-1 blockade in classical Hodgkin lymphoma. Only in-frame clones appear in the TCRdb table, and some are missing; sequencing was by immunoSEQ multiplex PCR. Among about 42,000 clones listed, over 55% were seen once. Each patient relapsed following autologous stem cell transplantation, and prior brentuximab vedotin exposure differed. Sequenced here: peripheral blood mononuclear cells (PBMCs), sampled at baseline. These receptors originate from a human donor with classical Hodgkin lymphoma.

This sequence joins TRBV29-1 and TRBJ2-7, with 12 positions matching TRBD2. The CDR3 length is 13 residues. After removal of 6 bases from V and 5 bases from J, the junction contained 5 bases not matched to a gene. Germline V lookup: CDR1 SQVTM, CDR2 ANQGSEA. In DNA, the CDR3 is TGCAGCGTCAAACTAGCGGGAGGCAACGAGCAGTACTTC. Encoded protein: CSVKLAGGNEQYF.

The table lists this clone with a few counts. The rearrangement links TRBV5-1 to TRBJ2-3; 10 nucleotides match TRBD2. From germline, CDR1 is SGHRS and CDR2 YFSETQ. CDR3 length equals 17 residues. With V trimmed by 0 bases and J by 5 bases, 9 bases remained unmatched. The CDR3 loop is CASSLVVRTSGGDTQYF. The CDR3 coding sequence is TGCGCCAGCAGCTTGGTCGTTAGGACTAGCGGAGGAGATACGCAGTATTTT.

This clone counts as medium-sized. CDR3 residues: CATGQPKRNYGYTF. The CDR3 DNA reads TGCGCCACGGGACAGCCGAAAAGAAACTATGGCTACACCTTC. The genes are TRBV10-1 and TRBJ1-2, with TRBD1 matching over 7 bases. V was pared by 10 bases and J by 2 bases, with 10 bases of the junction left unmatched. This CDR3 comprises 14 residues. Germline V gives CDR1 WNHNN, CDR2 SYGVQD (reference sequence).